A selection of T cell receptor beta chains follows, all from one sample in a study of T cells in Graves' hyperthyroidism and ophthalmopathy. MiXCR was run by TCRdb on the multiplex PCR reads, yielding one entry per CDR3 protein. Of 80,000 to 100,000 distinct CDR3 sequences in the sample, roughly 37% were seen once. The sequenced sample consisted of peripheral blood or thyroid tissue (not recorded which). These receptors were obtained from a woman in her 30s with Graves' hyperthyroidism. The CDR3 runs from the conserved cysteine through the conserved F or W.

j_gene	v_gene	CDR3aa
TRBJ2-5	TRBV5-1	CASSLGQGPFETQYF
TRBJ1-1	TRBV15	CATSSGPDRRSSTEAFF
TRBJ1-2	TRBV10-2	CASRGPVGYTF
TRBJ2-5	TRBV10-2	CASLAPQETQYF
TRBJ1-2	TRBV9	CASSAGDSPFYGYTF
TRBJ2-2	TRBV7-3	CASSLDGGTGELFF
TRBJ2-7	TRBV11-2	CASSHPGQGYEQYF
TRBJ2-2	TRBV7-9	CASSPRGAGELFF
TRBJ1-1	TRBV2	CASSGEWDTEAFF
TRBJ1-1	TRBV15	CATSRDLWFLANTEAFF
TRBJ1-6	TRBV11-1	CASSALGSYNSPLHF
TRBJ2-5	TRBV2	CASSEGGRDRGHQETQYF
TRBJ2-3	TRBV20-1	CSRKAGTDTQYF